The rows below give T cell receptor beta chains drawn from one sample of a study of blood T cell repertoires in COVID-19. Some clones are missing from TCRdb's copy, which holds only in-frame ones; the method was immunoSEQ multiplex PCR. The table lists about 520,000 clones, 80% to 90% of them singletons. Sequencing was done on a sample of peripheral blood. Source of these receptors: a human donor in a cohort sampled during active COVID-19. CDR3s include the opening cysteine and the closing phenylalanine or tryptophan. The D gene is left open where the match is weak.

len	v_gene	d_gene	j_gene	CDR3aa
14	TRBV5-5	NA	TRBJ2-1	CASSPTFSRGEQFF
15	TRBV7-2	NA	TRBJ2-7	CASSLGSGGPYEQYF
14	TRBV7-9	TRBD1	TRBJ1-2	CASSLDRGLRFYTF
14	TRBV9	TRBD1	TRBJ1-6	CASTTTGDNSPLHF
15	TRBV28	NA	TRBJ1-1	CASSYLDRTNTEAFF
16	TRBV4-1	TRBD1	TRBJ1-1	CASSQVLEGAREQAFF
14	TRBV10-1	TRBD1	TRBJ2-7	CASSAHRGSYEQYF
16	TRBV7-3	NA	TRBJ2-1	CASSFTGTKNYNEQFF
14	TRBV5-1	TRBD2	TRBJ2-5	CASRTGLAIETQYF
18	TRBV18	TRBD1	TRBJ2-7	CASSPVGTGGPRAYEQYF
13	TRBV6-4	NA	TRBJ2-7	CASSQRHSYEQYF
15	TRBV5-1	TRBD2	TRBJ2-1	CASSASGSQKNEQFF
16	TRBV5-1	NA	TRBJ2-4	CASSLVAGASQNIQYF
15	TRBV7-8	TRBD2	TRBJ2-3	CASSSPTSGTDTQYF
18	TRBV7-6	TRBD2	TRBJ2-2	CASSLVSSGRVNTGELFF
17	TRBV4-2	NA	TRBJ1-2	CASSQDALGGASYGYTF
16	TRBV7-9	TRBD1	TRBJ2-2	CASRDRGPMNTGELFF
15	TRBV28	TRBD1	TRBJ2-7	CASSPPGQRIYEQYF
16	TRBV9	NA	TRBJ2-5	CASSVGGRGHEETQYF
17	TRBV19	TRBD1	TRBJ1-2	CASSSRQGSRVPYGYTF
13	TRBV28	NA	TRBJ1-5	CASSLYSNQPQHF
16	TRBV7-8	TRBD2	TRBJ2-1	CASSRVAGLYIYEQFF
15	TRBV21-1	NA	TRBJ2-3	CATSGGGGVTDTQYF
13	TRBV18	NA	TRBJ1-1	CASSTKADTEAFF
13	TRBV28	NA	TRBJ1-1	CASIPGRNTEAFF
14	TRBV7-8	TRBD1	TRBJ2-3	CASSFGTGTDTQYF
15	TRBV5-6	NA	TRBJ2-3	CASSLGWEREDTQYF
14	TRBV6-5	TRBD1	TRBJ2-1	CASSSGQGVREQFF
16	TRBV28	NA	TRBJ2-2	CASSLFSTGSTGELFF
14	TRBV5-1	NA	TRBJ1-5	CASSLSGFDQPQHF
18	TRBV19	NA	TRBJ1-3	CASSIVTTGLLGRNTIYF
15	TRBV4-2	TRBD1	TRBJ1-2	CASSRRGQGESGYTF
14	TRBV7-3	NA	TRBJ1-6	CASSQQGRTTPLHF
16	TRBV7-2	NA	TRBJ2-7	CASSPQSGVGYYEQYF
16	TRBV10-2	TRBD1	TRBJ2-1	CASILQRQGARNEQFF
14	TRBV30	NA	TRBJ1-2	CAWTDTDRPGGYTF
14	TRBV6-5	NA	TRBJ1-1	CASRPGQRNTEAFF
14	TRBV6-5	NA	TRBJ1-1	CASSYSRGLTEAFF
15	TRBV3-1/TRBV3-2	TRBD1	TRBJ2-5	CASSPWTGSQETQYF
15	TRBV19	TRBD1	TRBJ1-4	CASSMPGTGDEKLFF
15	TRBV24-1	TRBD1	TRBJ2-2	CATRGTGRNTGELFF
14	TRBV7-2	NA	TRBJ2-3	CASSFRQSPDTQYF